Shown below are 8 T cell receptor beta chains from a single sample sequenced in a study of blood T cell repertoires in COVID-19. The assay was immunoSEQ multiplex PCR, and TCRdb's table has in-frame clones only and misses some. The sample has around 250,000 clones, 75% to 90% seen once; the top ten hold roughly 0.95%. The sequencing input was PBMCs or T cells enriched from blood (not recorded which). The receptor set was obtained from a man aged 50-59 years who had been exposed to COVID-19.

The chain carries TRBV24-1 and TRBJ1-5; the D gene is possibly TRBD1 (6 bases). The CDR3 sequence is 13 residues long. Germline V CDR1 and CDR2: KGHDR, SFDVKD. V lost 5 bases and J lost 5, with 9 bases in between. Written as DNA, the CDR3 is TGTGCCACCAGTGGCGGGGGCGATCAGCCCCAGCATTTT. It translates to CATSGGGDQPQHF.

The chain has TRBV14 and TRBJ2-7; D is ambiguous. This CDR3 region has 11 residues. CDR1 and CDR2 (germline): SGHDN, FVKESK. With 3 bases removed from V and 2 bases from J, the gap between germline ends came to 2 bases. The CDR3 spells CASSHTYEQYF. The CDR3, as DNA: TGTGCCAGCAGCCACACCTACGAGCAGTACTTC.

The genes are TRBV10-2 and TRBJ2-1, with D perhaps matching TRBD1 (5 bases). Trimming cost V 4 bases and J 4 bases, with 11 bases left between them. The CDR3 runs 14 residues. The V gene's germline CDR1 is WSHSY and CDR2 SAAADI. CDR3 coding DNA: TGCGCCAGCAGTGCGGGCAGGGAATACAATGAGCAGTTCTTC. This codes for CASSAGREYNEQFF.

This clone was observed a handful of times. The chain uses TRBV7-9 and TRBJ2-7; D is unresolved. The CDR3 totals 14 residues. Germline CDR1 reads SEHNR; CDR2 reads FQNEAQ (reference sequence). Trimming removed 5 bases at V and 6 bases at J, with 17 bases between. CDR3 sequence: CASSRNNNGPEQYV. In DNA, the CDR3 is TGTGCCAGCAGCAGAAATAATAATGGGCCCGAGCAGTACGTC.

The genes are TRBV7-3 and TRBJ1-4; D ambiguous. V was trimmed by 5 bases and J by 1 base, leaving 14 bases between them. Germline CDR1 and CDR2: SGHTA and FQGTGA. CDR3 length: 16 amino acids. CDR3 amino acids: CASSPNPRGTNEKLFF. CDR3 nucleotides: TGTGCCAGCAGCCCGAACCCTCGGGGAACTAATGAAAAACTGTTTTTT. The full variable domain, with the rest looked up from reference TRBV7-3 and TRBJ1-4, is GAGVSQTPSNKVTEKGKYVELRCDPISGHTALYWYRQSLGQGPEFLIYFQGTGAADDSGLPNDRFFAVRPEGSVSTLKIQRTERGDSAVYLCASSPNPRGTNEKLFFGSGTQLSVL.

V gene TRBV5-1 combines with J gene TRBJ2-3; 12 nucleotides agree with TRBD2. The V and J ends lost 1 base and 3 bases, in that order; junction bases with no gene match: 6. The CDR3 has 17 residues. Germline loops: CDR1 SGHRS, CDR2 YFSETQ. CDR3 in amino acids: CASSLTLTSGGTDTQYF. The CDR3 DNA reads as TGCGCCAGCAGCTTGACCCTTACTAGCGGGGGGACAGATACGCAGTATTTT.

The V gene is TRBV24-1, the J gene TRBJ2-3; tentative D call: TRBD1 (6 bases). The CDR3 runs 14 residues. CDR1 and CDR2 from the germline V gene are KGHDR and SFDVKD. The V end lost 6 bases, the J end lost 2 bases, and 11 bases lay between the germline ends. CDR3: CATSPRGPTDTQYF. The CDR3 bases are TGTGCCACCAGTCCCAGGGGTCCCACAGATACGCAGTATTTT.

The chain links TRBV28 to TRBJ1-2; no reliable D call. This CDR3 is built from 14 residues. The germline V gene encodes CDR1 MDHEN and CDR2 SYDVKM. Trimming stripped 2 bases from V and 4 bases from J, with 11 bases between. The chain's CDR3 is CASSLAGGTYGYTF. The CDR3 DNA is TGTGCCAGCAGTTTAGCGGGAGGTACCTATGGCTACACCTTC.